Below, 14 T cell receptor beta chains from the same sample are listed, as sequenced in a study of cytomegalovirus exposure and HLA in healthy donors. Use of 60 Vbeta and 13 Jbeta primers characterized the PCR. Sequenced by immunoSEQ multiplex PCR; TCRdb stores in-frame clones only, minus some. Counted here are roughly 120,000 clones, about 80% occurring once; the ten biggest clones make up about 3.5%. What was sequenced was PBMCs. These receptors were collected from a man in his forties in good health and CMV-seronegative.

The genes are TRBV7-8 and TRBJ2-5; 8 nucleotides match TRBD2. Germline V gene lookup returns CDR1 SGHVS and CDR2 FQNEAQ. The CDR3 spans 14 residues. V dropped 8 bases and J dropped 5; count of bases not matched to a gene: 10. The CDR3 DNA is TGTGCCAGCTTAGACAGCCGGGGGGGCGAGACCCAGTACTTC. The encoded protein is CASLDSRGGETQYF.

The chain carries TRBV30 and TRBJ2-7; possible D gene TRBD2, 6 bases. With 8 bases removed from V and 7 bases from J, the gap between germline ends came to 15 bases. Germline V lookup: CDR1 GTSNPN, CDR2 SVGIG (reference sequence). The CDR3 is 11 amino acids. The CDR3 coding sequence is TGTGCCGGAGGGAGGACACATGAGCAGTACTTC. It codes for CAGGRTHEQYF.

The rearrangement uses TRBV7-3 and TRBJ1-1, with D unresolved. This CDR3 has 13 residues. CDR1 and CDR2 (germline): SGHTA, FQGTGA. V shed 3 bases and J shed 4 bases, with 9 bases lying between them. CDR3 sequence reads: CASSFLRSTEAFF. The CDR3 DNA reads TGTGCCAGCAGCTTCCTCCGGAGCACTGAAGCTTTCTTT.

The V call is TRBV6-5, the J call TRBJ1-4; D is possibly TRBD1 (6 bases). Germline values: CDR1 MNHEY, CDR2 SVGAGI. The CDR3 is 12 amino acids. V lost 6 bases, J lost 8 bases, and 10 bases lay in between. CDR3 sequence reads: CASSRGGEKLFF. CDR3 bases: TGTGCCAGCAGCAGGGGCGGGGAAAAACTGTTTTTT.

The chain is built from TRBV14 and TRBJ1-3; TRBD1 aligns across 7 bases. Germline CDR1 reads SGHDN; CDR2 reads FVKESK. The CDR3 length is 16 residues. The V and J ends lost 4 bases and 5 bases, in that order; junction bases with no gene match: 11. DNA for the CDR3: TGTGCCAGCAGCCGCCTAGTCCCGGGACAGCGAAACACCATATATTTT. Protein product: CASSRLVPGQRNTIYF.

V and J are TRBV6-6 and TRBJ1-2; 8 nucleotides align to TRBD1. With V trimmed by 2 bases and J by 3 bases, 2 bases remained unmatched. The V gene's germline CDR1 is MNHNY and CDR2 SVGAGI (reference sequence). The CDR3 totals 14 residues. CDR3 nucleotides: TGTGCCAGCAGTTACCTGGACAGGGACTATGGCTACACCTTC. It translates to CASSYLDRDYGYTF.

The V and J genes are TRBV7-3 and TRBJ2-6; TRBD1 aligns across 7 bases. There are 15 residues in the CDR3. V was pared by 5 bases and J by 4 bases, with 5 bases of the junction left unmatched. CDR1 and CDR2 from the germline V gene are SGHTA and FQGTGA. In DNA, the CDR3 is TGTGCCAGCAGCGAAAAGGGGGCGGGGGCCAACGTCCTGACTTTC. Encoded protein: CASSEKGAGANVLTF. Full variable domain (missing parts from reference TRBV7-3 and TRBJ2-6): GAGVSQTPSNKVTEKGKYVELRCDPISGHTALYWYRQSLGQGPEFLIYFQGTGAADDSGLPNDRFFAVRPEGSVSTLKIQRTERGDSAVYLCASSEKGAGANVLTFGAGSRLTVL.

This chain links TRBV19 with TRBJ2-1; D perhaps matches TRBD2 (6 bases). Germline V gene data show CDR1 as LNHDA and CDR2 as SQIVND (reference sequence). V dropped 5 bases and J dropped 7 bases, with 21 bases sitting between them. This CDR3 has 16 amino acids. The CDR3: CASSVRGLRGNNEQFF. CDR3 DNA: TGTGCCAGTAGTGTAAGAGGTCTGCGGGGCAATAATGAGCAGTTCTTC.

V usage is TRBV5-8 and J usage is TRBJ2-5; 12 positions match TRBD2. This CDR3 region has 16 residues. Germline CDR1 SGHTS, CDR2 YDEGEE. Trimming cost V 6 bases and J 1 base; bases outside gene matches: 7. CDR3 protein: CASTMGLAGSQETQYF. CDR3 in DNA: TGTGCCAGCACCATGGGACTAGCGGGTTCCCAAGAGACCCAGTACTTC.

The table lists this clone with a count of one. The J gene is TRBJ1-1, the V gene TRBV14; 8 nucleotides line up with TRBD1. The germline V gene encodes CDR1 SGHDN and CDR2 FVKESK. The ends lost 3 bases at V and 7 bases at J; junction bases unmatched: 10. The CDR3 has 15 amino acids. The CDR3 spells CASSQNTGGWGEAFF. The CDR3, as DNA: TGTGCCAGCAGCCAGAATACAGGGGGTTGGGGTGAAGCTTTCTTT.

The chain uses TRBV6-6 and TRBJ1-1; no firm D call. In germline, CDR1 is MNHNY, CDR2 SVGAGI (reference sequence). V lost 6 bases, J lost 1 base, and 18 bases lay in between. The CDR3 extends over 16 amino acids. The CDR3 bases are TGTGCCAGCAGCCCAAGGCTTGAGCGTGGGAACACTGAAGCTTTCTTT. Its protein is CASSPRLERGNTEAFF.

This clone was found a few times. The V call is TRBV9, the J call TRBJ2-2, with 7 bases that match TRBD1. V shed 4 bases, J shed 6 bases, and the junction held 9 bases outside the gene matches. Germline CDR1 reads SGDLS; CDR2 reads YYNGEE. The CDR3 loop spans 15 amino acids. The CDR3 spells CASSPEGAASGELFF. The CDR3 region has the DNA TGTGCCAGCAGCCCCGAGGGGGCAGCTTCCGGGGAGCTGTTTTTT. The full variable domain, in which reference TRBV9 and TRBJ2-2 provide the parts outside the CDR3, is DSGVTQTPKHLITATGQRVTLRCSPRSGDLSVYWYQQSLDQGLQFLIQYYNGEERAKGNILERFSAQQFPDLHSELNLSSLELGDSALYFCASSPEGAASGELFFGEGSRLTVL.

The chain recombines TRBV4-1 with TRBJ1-2; TRBD1 matches at 9 bases. The germline V gene encodes CDR1 MGHRA and CDR2 YSYEKL. V dropped 3 bases and J dropped 7; count of bases not matched to a gene: 9. This CDR3 has 15 amino acids. The CDR3 DNA reads TGCGCCAGCAGCCATCCGGGACAGGGATCCTTTGGCTACACCTTC. Encoded protein: CASSHPGQGSFGYTF.

The chain employs TRBV4-3 and TRBJ1-2, with TRBD1 matching 7 bases. CDR3 length: 15 residues. V shed 0 bases and J 7 bases; nucleotides not matched to a gene: 8. Germline V gene lookup returns CDR1 LGHNA and CDR2 YSLEER. CDR3 amino acids: CASSQDREGAVGYTF. DNA for the CDR3: TGCGCCAGCAGCCAAGATCGGGAGGGGGCAGTTGGCTACACCTTC.